This T cell receptor (beta chain) appears in the sequencing data of a study of blood T cell repertoires in COVID-19. Turning to the study itself: From the United States, Italy and Spain came samples of acute and convalescent COVID-19. T cells, B-cell-depleted T cells, or PBMCs provided the cDNA or gDNA that served as material.

Authors' analysis steps: Counts of nucleated cells, estimated from reference gene primer amplification, were obtained. Clones were read by immunoSEQ multiplex PCR, and TCRdb kept only the in-frame ones, dropping some. V, J and clone size are those of that table, while D and trimming were read from the DNA. The sample consists of nearly 200,000 clones, 80% to 90% of them appearing once. V was pared by 3 bases and J by 0 bases, with 7 bases between. Germline V gene sequence: CDR1 SGHTA, CDR2 FQGNSA. There are 14 residues in the CDR3. Sequences were obtained from peripheral blood. This TCR was sampled from a woman aged 70-85 years with active or convalescent COVID-19. The chain is built from TRBV7-2 and TRBJ2-3; D gene unclear. The CDR3: CASSFRSSTDTQYF. The CDR3 nucleotides are TGTGCCAGCAGCTTCCGTTCTAGCACAGATACGCAGTATTTT.